The 28 T cell receptor beta chains presented below share a single source sample, sequenced in a study of T cell repertoires in cytomegalovirus infection. What these receptors recognize is not known. A single record per CDR3 protein comes from TCRdb applying MiXCR to the reads. Among 310,000 or so distinct CDR3 sequences listed, roughly 25% were seen once. Sequencing used cultured PBMCs, obtained from culture after CMV antigen stimulation. Receptors originate from a human donor in good health (CMV status not recorded). Some clones in this sample may be carry-over from other donors' samples.

This clonotype was seen repeatedly, ten times or more. V gene TRBV7-2 combines with J gene TRBJ2-1, with D maybe TRBD1 (6 bases). The V gene lost 5 bases and the J gene lost 0 bases, with 11 bases spanning the gap. CDR3 length: 15 amino acids. Germline loops: CDR1 SGHTA, CDR2 FQGNSA. This CDR3 reads CASSQGTSSYNEQFF. The CDR3 DNA reads as TGTGCCAGCAGCCAGGGGACGTCCTCCTACAATGAGCAGTTCTTC.

J is TRBJ2-7 and V is TRBV6-2 or TRBV6-3; D is unclear. The V gene lost 0 bases and the J gene lost 5 bases, with 8 bases spanning the gap. The CDR3 totals 13 residues. Germline CDR1 MNHEY, CDR2 SVGEGT. CDR3 bases: TGTGCCAGCAGTTACTCGATTGCGAACGAGCAGTACGTC. Encoded protein: CASSYSIANEQYV.

This chain connects TRBV5-4 to TRBJ2-2; tentatively, D is TRBD1 (6 bases). The germline CDR1 and CDR2 sequences are SGHNT and YYREEE (reference sequence). V was trimmed by 2 bases and J by 6 bases, leaving 14 bases between them. CDR3 length: 15 residues. The CDR3 region is CASSLAGVIAGELFF. The CDR3, as DNA: TGTGCCAGCAGCTTAGCAGGGGTGATTGCCGGGGAGCTGTTTTTT.

This clonotype was counted many times. This sequence joins TRBV20-1 and TRBJ1-1; 7 bases line up with TRBD1. V was clipped by 3 bases and J by 1 base; unmatched bases: 8. The V gene's germline CDR1 is DFQATT and CDR2 SNEGSKA (reference sequence). The CDR3 has 15 amino acids. The DNA of the CDR3 is TGCAGTGCTAGCGGCTCCGGGACAGCGAACACTGAAGCTTTCTTT. Translation gives CSASGSGTANTEAFF.

The V gene is TRBV25-1, the J gene TRBJ2-7, with 10 bases fitting TRBD2. Germline CDR1 reads MGHDK; CDR2 reads SYGVNS. V lost 4 bases and J lost 4; bases outside the gene matches: 7. There are 15 residues in the CDR3. The CDR3 DNA reads TGTGCCAGCAGTGCGTTGCTAGCGGGAGAGTACGAGCAGTACGTC. As protein: CASSALLAGEYEQYV.

The genes are TRBV6-2 or TRBV6-3 and TRBJ1-5; tentative D call: TRBD1 (5 bases). Looked up from germline, CDR1 is MNHEY and CDR2 is SVGEGT. CDR3 size: 13 residues. The V end lost 6 bases, the J end lost 7 bases, and 13 bases lay between the germline ends. This chain's CDR3 is CASRWTSEQPQHF. The CDR3 nucleotides are TGTGCCAGCAGATGGACAAGCGAACAGCCCCAGCATTTT.

The chain uses TRBV25-1 and TRBJ1-1; D might be TRBD1 (5 bases). The V gene lost 6 bases and the J gene lost 3 bases, with 8 bases spanning the gap. Germline loops: CDR1 MGHDK, CDR2 SYGVNS. This CDR3 spans 12 amino acids. This CDR3 is CASRRGYTEAFF. The CDR3 coding sequence is TGTGCCAGCAGACGGGGGTACACTGAAGCTTTCTTT.

The V and J genes are TRBV19 and TRBJ2-1; TRBD2 agrees at 11 bases. The CDR3 contains 17 residues. Trimming removed 4 bases from V and 7 bases from J; junction bases left unmatched: 12. Germline lookup yields CDR1 LNHDA and CDR2 SQIVND (reference sequence). CDR3 sequence reads: CASSKRTTSGIWNEQFF. The CDR3 DNA follows: TGTGCCAGTAGTAAACGCACGACTAGCGGGATATGGAATGAGCAGTTCTTC.

This clonotype was detected many times. The CDR3 is CASSPGGVLEKLFF. CDR3 DNA: TGTGCCAGCAGCCCTGGGGGGGTTCTTGAAAAACTGTTTTTT. The V call is TRBV7-2, the J call TRBJ1-4; D possibly corresponds to TRBD1 (5 bases). The CDR3 totals 14 residues. Germline V gene data show CDR1 as SGHTA and CDR2 as FQGNSA. Trimming left V 5 bases short and J 7 bases short, with 14 bases between. The entire variable domain, with the rest obtained from reference TRBV7-2 and TRBJ1-4, is as follows: GAGVSQSPSNKVTEKGKDVELRCDPISGHTALYWYRQSLGQGLEFLIYFQGNSAPDKSGLPSDRFSAERTGGSVSTLTIQRTQQEDSAVYLCASSPGGVLEKLFFGSGTQLSVL.

The gene calls are TRBV7-2 and TRBJ2-7; 8 bases are shared with TRBD1. Germline CDR1 SGHTA, CDR2 FQGNSA. Unmatched junction bases numbered 1, after V lost 3 bases and J lost 3 bases. The CDR3 has 13 amino acids. The DNA of the CDR3 is TGTGCCAGCAGCTTCACAGGGGGCTACGAGCAGTACGTC. This encodes CASSFTGGYEQYV.

A few counts support this clonotype. The V and J genes are TRBV6-2 or TRBV6-3 and TRBJ2-5; maybe TRBD2 (5 bases). Germline values: CDR1 MNHEY, CDR2 SVGEGT. V shed 0 bases and J shed 3 bases, with 14 bases lying between them. This CDR3 has 16 residues. In DNA, the CDR3 is TGTGCCAGCAGTTACTCGAGACATCGGGGAGAAGAGACCCAGTACTTC. Residues: CASSYSRHRGEETQYF.

This clonotype was counted a few times. V and J are TRBV6-2 or TRBV6-3 and TRBJ2-2; TRBD2 aligns across 7 bases. Trimming cost V 6 bases and J 6 bases; bases outside gene matches: 16. The CDR3 has 17 amino acids. Germline V lookup: CDR1 MNHEY, CDR2 SVGEGT. CDR3 region: CASSYRGSGLFAGELFF. CDR3 nucleotide sequence: TGTGCCAGCAGCTACCGGGGATCGGGACTATTTGCCGGGGAGCTGTTTTTT.

V usage is TRBV20-1 and J usage is TRBJ1-5; D possibly corresponds to TRBD1 (5 bases). V lost 0 bases to trimming and J lost 4 bases, with 16 bases between them. The CDR3 runs 16 residues. The germline gives CDR1 DFQATT, CDR2 SNEGSKA (reference sequence). The chain's CDR3 is CSARDRRHGGNQPQHF. CDR3 sequence (DNA): TGCAGTGCTAGAGATAGGAGGCACGGGGGGAATCAGCCCCAGCATTTT.

This chain connects TRBV19 to TRBJ2-3; 12 bases map to TRBD2. CDR3 length: 17 amino acids. V lost 2 bases and J lost 2; bases outside the gene matches: 5. CDR1 is LNHDA, CDR2 SQIVND, per germline (reference sequence). In nucleotides, the CDR3 is TGTGCCAGTAGTATACGGGGGACTAGCGGGTTCACAGATACGCAGTATTTT. Translated: CASSIRGTSGFTDTQYF.

This clonotype has more than one count but fewer than ten. This chain uses TRBV2 with TRBJ2-1; 10 nucleotides match TRBD2. The germline CDR1 and CDR2 sequences are SNHLY and FYNNEI. The CDR3 spans 14 residues. J gave up 9 bases and V 6 bases, and 8 bases lay outside the gene matches. Written as DNA, the CDR3 is TGTGCCAGCAGCTTAGCGGGAGGCTGGAGTGAGCAGTTCTTC. Its protein product is CASSLAGGWSEQFF. Complete variable domain (other parts from reference TRBV2 and TRBJ2-1): EPEVTQTPSHQVTQMGQEVILRCVPISNHLYFYWYRQILGQKVEFLVSFYNNEISEKSEIFDDQFSVERPDGSNFTLKIRSTKLEDSAMYFCASSLAGGWSEQFFGPGTRLTVL.

The J gene is TRBJ2-1, the V gene TRBV5-8, with 8 bases that match TRBD2. The V and J ends lost 3 bases and 4 bases, in that order; junction bases with no gene match: 6. The CDR3 covers 15 residues. From germline, CDR1 is SGHTS and CDR2 YDEGEE. CDR3 sequence reads: CASSSTGTRYNEQFF. CDR3 nucleotides: TGTGCCAGCAGCTCAACCGGGACTAGGTACAATGAGCAGTTCTTC. Full variable domain (outside the CDR3, taken from reference TRBV5-8 and TRBJ2-1): EAGVTQSPTHLIKTRGQQATLRCSPISGHTSVYWYQQALGLGLQFLLWYDEGEERNRGNFPPRFSGRQFPNYSSELNVNALELEDSALYLCASSSTGTRYNEQFFGPGTRLTVL.

On this clonotype itself: A much larger clonotype is one base distant, so this may be a read error. The chain uses TRBV20-1 and TRBJ2-1, with 9 nucleotides matching TRBD2. This CDR3 contains 15 residues. Germline-derived CDR1 and CDR2 are DFQATT and SNEGSKA (reference sequence). CDR3 sequence reads: CSAHIGAGGNNELFF. DNA of the CDR3: TGCAGTGCTCATATTGGAGCGGGGGGTAACAATGAGCTGTTCTTC.

V usage is TRBV5-1 and J usage is TRBJ2-1; TRBD2 aligns across 10 bases. This CDR3 comprises 17 residues. After removal of 0 bases from V and 7 bases from J, the junction contained 10 bases not matched to a gene. The germline gives CDR1 SGHRS, CDR2 YFSETQ. The CDR3 is CASSLEVAGGNRNEQFF. The CDR3, as DNA: TGCGCCAGCAGCTTGGAAGTAGCGGGGGGAAATAGGAATGAGCAGTTCTTC.

This clonotype came up a few times. V and J are TRBV12-5 and TRBJ2-3, with D perhaps TRBD2 (6 bases). Trimming shortened V by 5 bases and J by 1 base, and 22 bases separated the two germline ends. The CDR3 runs 18 residues. Germline CDR1 reads LGHNT; CDR2 reads FRNRAP. The CDR3 is CASGPGGGFGSGTDTQYF. In nucleotides, the CDR3 is TGTGCTAGTGGTCCCGGTGGAGGGTTTGGCTCCGGCACAGATACGCAGTATTTT.

The gene calls are TRBV7-9 and TRBJ2-4; 9 nucleotides agree with TRBD1. The junction had 5 bases not matched to a gene; V was cut back by 5 bases and J by 0 bases. In germline, CDR1 is SEHNR, CDR2 FQNEAQ (reference sequence). CDR3 length equals 16 residues. CDR3 in DNA: TGTGCCAGCAGCGGGACAGGGACCAGAGCCAAAAACATTCAGTACTTC. It is translated as CASSGTGTRAKNIQYF.

This chain uses TRBV7-8 with TRBJ1-5, with TRBD1 as a possible D gene (5 bases). V gave up 5 bases and J gave up 4 bases, with 15 bases separating them. CDR3 length: 15 amino acids. The germline V gene has CDR1 SGHVS and CDR2 FQNEAQ. In DNA form, the CDR3 reads TGTGCCAGCAGCGCGAGGGACTGGCAAAATCAGCCCCAGCATTTT. Amino acids: CASSARDWQNQPQHF.

The gene calls are TRBV7-2 and TRBJ2-4; 7 positions match TRBD1. V trimming: 4 bases; J trimming: 4 bases; junction bases outside the gene matches: 7. Germline V gives CDR1 SGHTA, CDR2 FQGNSA. The CDR3 contains 15 residues. CDR3 bases: TGTGCCAGCAGCTCAGCCGGGACAGATAAAAACATTCAGTACTTC. Translated: CASSSAGTDKNIQYF.

The chain recombines TRBV3-1 with TRBJ1-2; the match to TRBD1 covers 7 bases. With 1 base clipped from V and 1 base from J, the junction kept 3 bases outside the gene matches. There are 15 residues in the CDR3. Germline-derived CDR1 and CDR2 are LGHDT and YNNKEL (reference sequence). Here the CDR3 DNA reads TGTGCCAGCAGCCAAGGCGCAGGGGGTAACTATGGCTACACCTTC. This encodes CASSQGAGGNYGYTF. Drawing the rest from reference TRBV3-1 and TRBJ1-2, the complete variable domain is DTAVSQTPKYLVTQMGNDKSIKCEQNLGHDTMYWYKQDSKKFLKIMFSYNNKELIINETVPNRFSPKSPDKAHLNLHINSLELGDSAVYFCASSQGAGGNYGYTFGSGTRLTVV.

CDR3 coding DNA: TGCAGTGCTAGGAACGAGAGGGAGACCCAGTACTTC. Protein product: CSARNERETQYF. This chain connects TRBV20-1 to TRBJ2-5; no firm D call. V was clipped by 3 bases and J by 5 bases, with 10 bases between them. The CDR3 loop spans 12 amino acids. Germline V gives CDR1 DFQATT, CDR2 SNEGSKA (reference sequence).

The gene calls are TRBV3-1 and TRBJ2-7, with D possibly TRBD2 on 6 matching bases. The V gene lost 3 bases and the J gene lost 9 bases, with 30 bases spanning the gap. This CDR3 region has 18 residues. From germline, CDR1 is LGHDT and CDR2 YNNKEL (reference sequence). The CDR3 reads CASSHKSTEGLRYDVQYF. The CDR3 DNA is TGTGCCAGCAGCCACAAAAGCACTGAGGGACTGCGATACGATGTGCAGTACTTC.

This clonotype was observed many times. The chain links TRBV7-3 to TRBJ2-3; unclear D gene. Germline V gene sequence: CDR1 SGHTA, CDR2 FQGTGA. The V gene lost 3 bases and the J gene lost 1 base, with 11 bases spanning the gap. The CDR3 is made up of 15 amino acids. CDR3 bases: TGTGCCAGCAGCTTCAGCCGGGCCGGCACAGATACGCAGTATTTT. Protein: CASSFSRAGTDTQYF.

This chain uses TRBV28 with TRBJ2-3; TRBD1 agrees at 8 bases. CDR3 length: 16 amino acids. The V and J ends lost 8 bases and 0 bases, in that order; junction bases with no gene match: 10. Germline V gives CDR1 MDHEN, CDR2 SYDVKM. CDR3 loop: CASRSSRTGSTDTQYF. The CDR3 nucleotides are TGTGCCAGCCGCAGTTCCCGGACAGGGAGCACAGATACGCAGTATTTT.

J is TRBJ1-5 and V is TRBV12-3 or TRBV12-4, with 9 bases that match TRBD1. J lost 7 bases, V lost 5 bases, and 6 bases had no gene match. The CDR3 sequence is 14 residues long. CDR3 DNA: TGTGCCAGCAGTGAGGGACAGGGTCGCCAGCCCCAGCATTTT. Protein product: CASSEGQGRQPQHF.